Listed below are T cell receptor beta chains from one sample, sequenced in a study of persistence of HIV-infected CD4 T cells. TCRdb's copy holds only in-frame clones and misses some; the assay was immunoSEQ multiplex PCR. Among about 7,000 clones listed, around three quarters were seen once. No antigens are known for them. The specimen comprised CD4+ T cells sorted from PBMCs after approximately 19-hour stimulation, sampled from a patient who received antiretroviral therapy. The source of these receptors is an adult woman with HIV who was CMV-seropositive. Each CDR3 is given without its conserved first and last residue. D genes are given only for firm matches.

TRBD2,TRBV29-1,SVRGGIAGELF
-,TRBV7-7,ASSLAGGGSGTDTQY
TRBD1,TRBV11-3,ASSAGTEETQY
-,TRBV5-1,ASSVGPGSYEQY
-,TRBV27,ASSLQGRNQPQH
TRBD2,TRBV7-6,ASSRAGGNTGELF
TRBD2,TRBV5-8,ASRLPGLAYNEQF
TRBD2,TRBV4-1,ASSQVGTSGSEAKNIQY
-,TRBV5-1,ASSPMTGGYEQY
-,TRBV19,ASSIGSGPRTQY
-,TRBV18,ATTRARNEKLF
TRBD1,TRBV30,ARDGGTGSGNTIY
-,TRBV18,ASSPYLSGRATSYEQY
-,TRBV19,ASIHGGANTEAF
-,TRBV14,ASSQDLTAYEQY
-,TRBV28,ASSRGRGYEQY
TRBD2,TRBV3-1/TRBV3-2,ASSQASGGPGETQY
-,TRBV29-1,SVEVGREGEKLF
-,TRBV18,ASSPGRGIRTEAF
-,TRBV7-2,ASSLNRPQGTQY
-,TRBV5-5,ASSLAWDLRGNQPQH
TRBD2,TRBV19,ASSNPTSGAHQQF
-,TRBV1,TPVPSYEQY
-,TRBV6-2/TRBV6-3,ASSPGRTLNTEAF
TRBD2,TRBV5-4,ASSPVLAGGQETQY
-,TRBV6-6,ASRDPGSGGYGYT
-,TRBV6-2/TRBV6-3,ASSYYGWGDQF
-,TRBV18,ASSPPGSMWGEQY
TRBD2,TRBV5-4,ASSLVGGSYEQY
TRBD2,TRBV3-1/TRBV3-2,ASSQSSGSASTDTQY
TRBD1,TRBV7-3,ASSPHGTGVGQY
TRBD1,TRBV19,ASSNRQGGGNTIY
-,TRBV2,ASLRDHYNEQF
-,TRBV29-1,SVEIGTGYQPQH
TRBD2,TRBV5-1,ASSSGRGSNNEQF
-,TRBV12-3/TRBV12-4,ASSKNLGEQY
-,TRBV7-2,ASSLGRLQGGGNTIY
-,TRBV3-1/TRBV3-2,ASSSRFFGFNTEAF
TRBD2,TRBV11-1,ASSLPRGGLAGELF